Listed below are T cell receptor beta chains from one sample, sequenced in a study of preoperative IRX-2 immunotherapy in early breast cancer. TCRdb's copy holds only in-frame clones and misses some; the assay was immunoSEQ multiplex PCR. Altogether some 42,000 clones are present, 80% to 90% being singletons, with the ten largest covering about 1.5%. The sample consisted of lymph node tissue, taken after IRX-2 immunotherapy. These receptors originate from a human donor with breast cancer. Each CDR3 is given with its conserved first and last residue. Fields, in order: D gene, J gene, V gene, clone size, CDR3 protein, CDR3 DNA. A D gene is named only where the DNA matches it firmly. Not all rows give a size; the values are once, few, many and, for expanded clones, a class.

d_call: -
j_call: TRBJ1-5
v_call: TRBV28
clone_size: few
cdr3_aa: CASSSDDQPQHF
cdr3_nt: TGTGCCAGCAGTTCAGACGATCAGCCCCAGCATTTT

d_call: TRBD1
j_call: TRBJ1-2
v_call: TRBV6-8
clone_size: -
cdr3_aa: CAIRDTGTGVRGYTF
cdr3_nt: TGTGCCATCAGAGATACCGGGACAGGGGTTAGAGGCTACACCTTC

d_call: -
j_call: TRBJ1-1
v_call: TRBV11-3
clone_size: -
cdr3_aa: CASSFSPQGNTEAFF
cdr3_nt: TGTGCCAGCAGCTTTTCCCCCCAGGGGAACACTGAAGCTTTCTTT

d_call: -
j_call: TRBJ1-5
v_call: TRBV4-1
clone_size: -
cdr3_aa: CASSRGPNEPQHF
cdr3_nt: TGCGCCAGCAGCCGGGGACCCAACGAGCCCCAGCATTTT

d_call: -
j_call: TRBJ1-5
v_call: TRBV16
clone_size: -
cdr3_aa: CASSQPTSGFWSNQPQHF
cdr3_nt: TGTGCCAGCAGCCAGCCAACCTCTGGATTTTGGAGCAATCAGCCCCAGCATTTT

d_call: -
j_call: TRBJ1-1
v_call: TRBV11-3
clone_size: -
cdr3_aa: CASSLDGRNTEAFF
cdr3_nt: TGTGCCAGCAGCTTAGACGGACGGAACACTGAAGCTTTCTTT

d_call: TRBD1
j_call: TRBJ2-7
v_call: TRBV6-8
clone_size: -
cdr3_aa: CAIRGTGDSTYEQYF
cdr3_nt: TGTGCCATCAGGGGGACAGGGGACTCAACCTACGAGCAGTACTTC

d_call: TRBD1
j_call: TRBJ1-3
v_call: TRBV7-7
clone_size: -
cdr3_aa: CASSLGGQGPVSGNTIYF
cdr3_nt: TGTGCCAGCAGCTTAGGGGGACAGGGGCCCGTCTCTGGAAACACCATATATTTT

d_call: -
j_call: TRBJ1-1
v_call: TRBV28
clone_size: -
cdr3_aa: CASTQRMNTEAFF
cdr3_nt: TGTGCCAGCACCCAACGGATGAACACTGAAGCTTTCTTT

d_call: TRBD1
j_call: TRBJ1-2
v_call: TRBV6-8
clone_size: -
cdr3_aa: CASKGTGISNYGYTF
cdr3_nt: TGTGCCAGCAAAGGGACAGGGATCTCTAACTATGGCTACACCTTC